The rows below give T cell receptor beta chains drawn from one sample of a study of neurological immune-mediated disorders. TCRdb used MiXCR to reprocess the 5' RACE reads, holding one entry per CDR3 protein. The sample lists over 55,000 distinct CDR3 sequences; about 10% were seen once. The sequenced sample consisted of PBMCs. Source of these receptors: a man aged 30 to 45 in good health. The conserved cysteine and the conserved F or W are not part of the CDR3 here.

j_call v_call cdr3_aa
TRBJ1-5 TRBV6-6 ASSYSRDNQPQH
TRBJ1-6 TRBV9 ASSAETENSPLH
TRBJ1-2 TRBV29-1 SVPGTDYGYT
TRBJ2-1 TRBV19 ASSAGTGGYNEQF
TRBJ1-1 TRBV28 ASSRAAIPEKAF
TRBJ1-1 TRBV10-3 AISLDSLNTEAF
TRBJ1-4 TRBV11-2 ASSSSGKLF
TRBJ2-3 TRBV7-2 ASSYVSTDTQY
TRBJ2-7 TRBV10-3 AVEFRTGDSYEQY
TRBJ2-7 TRBV7-2 ASSREPGGGRSYEQY
TRBJ2-1 TRBV10-1 ASSESGRANEQF
TRBJ2-3 TRBV7-8 ASSILLAGGTDTQY
TRBJ2-2 TRBV10-3 AISETGQRGELF
TRBJ2-6 TRBV28 ASNGGSSGANVLT
TRBJ1-6 TRBV25-1 ASSERQRDNSPLH
TRBJ2-7 TRBV20-1 SARGQLAVYEQY
TRBJ1-1 TRBV10-3 ASGQTGRTEAF
TRBJ1-4 TRBV3-1 ASSQLNEKLF
TRBJ2-3 TRBV30 AWSETPWGRGSTDTQY
TRBJ2-5 TRBV9 ASSVAVSSGKETQY
TRBJ2-2 TRBV5-1 ASSLTPMGVGELF
TRBJ2-7 TRBV27 ASSSSRRLASYEQY
TRBJ2-1 TRBV20-1 SARLPPSEQF
TRBJ2-5 TRBV15 ATSPGVVETQY
TRBJ2-1 TRBV29-1 SVGIPRAGNEQF
TRBJ2-6 TRBV28 ASSLGRSSGANVLT
TRBJ1-1 TRBV21-1 ASSTKRRTEAF
TRBJ2-3 TRBV27 ASSLRGVGTDTQY
TRBJ1-1 TRBV6-1 AVSSQGHNTEAF
TRBJ2-1 TRBV6-6 ASSHFYTLHNEQF
TRBJ2-7 TRBV12-3/TRBV12-4 ASSFLGGIDYEQY
TRBJ2-1 TRBV20-1 SARSLGTGDNEQF
TRBJ2-1 TRBV29-1 SWTGSKRGSSYNEQF
TRBJ1-1 TRBV20-1 SARRGGATEAF
TRBJ2-1 TRBV21-1 ASSNKTGSYNEQF
TRBJ1-4 TRBV5-5 ASSPGQGSTNEKLF
TRBJ2-7 TRBV20-1 SARTHGTGGEQY
TRBJ2-1 TRBV7-2 ASSPPGGGIEQF
TRBJ2-1 TRBV11-2 ASSLGWGESYNEQF
TRBJ2-1 TRBV11-2 ASSQTLASEQF
TRBJ2-6 TRBV5-1 ASSPTGSGANVLT
TRBJ2-7 TRBV18 ASSPDTSYEQY
TRBJ2-2 TRBV3-1 ASSQDGRGRTTGELF
TRBJ2-2 TRBV28 ASSAPNTGELF
TRBJ2-3 TRBV27 ASSSRLDTQY
TRBJ1-1 TRBV21-1 ASSIQGPEAF
TRBJ2-3 TRBV5-1 ASRLAGGSDTQY